This T cell receptor (beta chain) was sequenced in a study of cytomegalovirus exposure and HLA in healthy donors (dated 2017 in TCRdb). In terms of the full investigation: The roughly 670 repertoires of the first cohort and the roughly 110 validation repertoires were produced on the same platform, according to a later analysis. Along with the approximately 650-subject first cohort, a separate validation cohort of over 90 different subjects was used. High-throughput TCR immunosequencing, statistical association of individual TCRs with disease status, and machine learning were combined to predict cytomegalovirus infection status. The study aimed to test whether cataloging public T cell receptors could reveal signatures of past pathogen exposure. The full study reports these points: The classifier was reported to diagnose cytomegalovirus status with high specificity and sensitivity in both the original cohort and the validation cohort. While some public TCRs were present in many individuals, most TCR sequences turned up only very rarely across donors. The study gave a list of some 150 TCR beta chains associated with cytomegalovirus. The authors suggested that the approach could potentially be generalized to other disease states and immunological phenotypes. All 130 or so repertoires were used to score co-occurrence in the validation cohort in a later analysis, because that analysis had no HLA typing for the cohort. In a later analysis, TCRs clustered in the first cohort were found to also tend to co-occur in the 110 or so validation repertoires, with 85% to 95% of cluster scores above 0. Three of the identified cytomegalovirus-associated TCR beta chains were confirmed in vitro to be specific for cytomegalovirus antigens.

V and J are truncated by 4 bases and 0 bases respectively, leaving an intervening sequence of 7 bases. Reading from cysteine to phenylalanine, the CDR3 counts 14 amino acids. Just the 42-base CDR3 DNA is kept, in frame starting at base 1. CDR1 ENHRY and CDR2 SYGVKD were looked up in the germline V gene. Separate from the roughly 700-subject first cohort, the validation cohort of over 90 subjects was the group to which the donors belonged. Points on this clone: Its antigen is not yet known. Base qualities are missing; no much larger clone stands one base away.

The method was the immunoSEQ multiplex PCR assay. Per the original workflow: A statistical classification framework was built for diagnosing cytomegalovirus status from the catalog of TCR beta chain sequences. TCRdb took over this immuneACCESS table, retaining in-frame rearrangements with V and J assigned. Such tables are incomplete; in checked studies, under half of the missing clones stem from an unresolved V gene, and the remainder is unexplained. That table furnishes V, J and clone size, whereas the DNA furnished D and trimming. In this sample the table shows over 200,000 clones, roughly 88% of which occur a single time. Over 2.5% of the sample is held by the ten biggest clonotypes.

This TCR was recovered from a woman between 18 and 29 years old in good health and CMV-seronegative. The sample consisted of PBMCs. This sequence uses TRBV10-3 and TRBJ2-1; no D gene is confidently identified. CDR3 reads: CAISAPDSYNEQFF. The bases are TGTGCCATCAGTGCCCCAGACTCCTACAATGAGCAGTTCTTC.